What follows are 14 T cell receptor beta chains derived from one specimen sequenced in a study of blood T cell repertoires in COVID-19. Method: immunoSEQ multiplex PCR; TCRdb's copy keeps in-frame clones and lacks some. This table has under 250,000 clones, 84% appearing once. Sequences were obtained from peripheral blood. These TCRs come from a man aged 50-59 years with active or convalescent COVID-19.

The chain links TRBV7-3 to TRBJ2-2; 10 bases agree with TRBD2. Germline V gene data show CDR1 as SGHTA and CDR2 as FQGTGA. The CDR3 has 16 amino acids. V lost 5 bases and J lost 5; bases outside the gene matches: 8. CDR3 nucleotide sequence: TGTGCCAGCAGCCAGCTAGCGGGGGTAAAAACCGGGGAGCTGTTTTTT. Protein sequence: CASSQLAGVKTGELFF. Full variable domain (missing parts from reference TRBV7-3 and TRBJ2-2): GAGVSQTPSNKVTEKGKYVELRCDPISGHTALYWYRQSLGQGPEFLIYFQGTGAADDSGLPNDRFFAVRPEGSVSTLKIQRTERGDSAVYLCASSQLAGVKTGELFFGEGSRLTVL.

The genes are TRBV7-3 and TRBJ2-7; weak D call: TRBD1 (6 bases). The CDR3 spans 13 residues. The V gene's germline CDR1 is SGHTA and CDR2 FQGTGA. Trimming pared 2 bases from V and 5 bases from J, leaving 10 bases between. CDR3 amino acids: CASSLQGSDEQYF. CDR3 DNA sequence: TGTGCCAGCAGCTTACAGGGGTCGGACGAGCAGTACTTC.

This chain connects TRBV5-5 to TRBJ1-5; D unresolved. The length of the CDR3 is 15 residues. Trimming took off 1 base at V and 2 bases at J, with 10 bases between the two ends. Germline V lookup: CDR1 SGHKS, CDR2 YYEKEE (reference sequence). The chain's CDR3 is CASSLLSARNQPQHF. In nucleotides, the CDR3 is TGTGCCAGCAGCTTGTTATCCGCGCGCAATCAGCCCCAGCATTTT.

This clone was recorded once. This sequence joins TRBV5-1 and TRBJ1-5, with D possibly TRBD1 on 5 matching bases. V lost 0 bases and J 3 bases, leaving 7 bases between the germline ends. Germline CDR1 and CDR2: SGHRS and YFSETQ. The CDR3 is 14 amino acids. The CDR3: CASSLGQINQPQHF. In DNA, the CDR3 is TGCGCCAGCAGCTTGGGACAGATCAATCAGCCCCAGCATTTT.

As DNA, the CDR3 is TGCGCCAGCAGCGCGGACAGGGGCTACTCTGGAAACACCATATATTTT. Translating gives CASSADRGYSGNTIYF. The chain employs TRBV5-1 and TRBJ1-3, with 9 positions matching TRBD1. After removal of 4 bases from V and 0 bases from J, the junction contained 5 bases not matched to a gene. Germline V gene lookup returns CDR1 SGHRS and CDR2 YFSETQ. This CDR3 is built from 16 residues.

This chain joins TRBV11-2 and TRBJ2-7, with a weak D call TRBD1 (6 bases). Germline V gene sequence: CDR1 SGHAT, CDR2 FQNNGV. CDR3 length: 14 residues. With 6 bases removed from V and 2 bases from J, the gap between germline ends came to 14 bases. The CDR3 DNA reads TGTGCCAGCAGTTTGGGACACCTCACCTACGAGCAGTACTTC. Amino acid sequence: CASSLGHLTYEQYF.

The rearrangement uses TRBV9 and TRBJ2-3, with 7 positions matching TRBD1. This CDR3 has 14 residues. Germline V gene lookup returns CDR1 SGDLS and CDR2 YYNGEE. V was clipped by 0 bases and J by 4 bases; unmatched bases: 2. The CDR3 DNA is TGTGCCAGCAGCGTAGTGGGACAGCCAGATACGCAGTATTTT. Protein: CASSVVGQPDTQYF.

V usage is TRBV6-6 and J usage is TRBJ2-7; 7 bases agree with TRBD2. CDR3 length: 14 amino acids. V shed 5 bases, J shed 2 bases, and the junction held 6 bases outside the gene matches. The V gene's germline CDR1 is MNHNY and CDR2 SVGAGI (reference sequence). CDR3 coding DNA: TGTGCCAGCAGTAAAAGAGCGGGGCCCTACGAGCAGTACTTC. This gives the protein CASSKRAGPYEQYF.

V gene TRBV27 combines with J gene TRBJ1-5; D perhaps matches TRBD1 (5 bases). CDR1 is MNHEY and CDR2 is SMNVEV in the germline V gene (reference sequence). V was clipped by 8 bases and J by 5 bases, with 19 bases between them. The CDR3 sequence is 15 residues long. CDR3 in DNA: TGTGCCAGCCGTGAGTTGTCAGGGAGGTATCAGCCCCAGCATTTT. Protein: CASRELSGRYQPQHF.

The chain joins TRBV11-3 to TRBJ2-3, with 11 bases lining up with TRBD2. The V segment lost 1 base and the J segment 4 bases; nucleotides outside the gene matches: 4. This CDR3 contains 16 residues. Germline lookup yields CDR1 SGHNT and CDR2 YENEEA. The CDR3: CASSLATSGGADTQYF. As DNA, the CDR3 is TGTGCCAGCAGCTTAGCAACTAGCGGGGGAGCAGATACGCAGTATTTT.

This rearrangement joins TRBV10-3 to TRBJ2-2; 8 bases match TRBD2. This CDR3 region has 16 residues. Trimming at V came to 5 bases and at J to 7 bases, leaving 12 bases not matched to a gene. The V gene's germline CDR1 is ENHRY and CDR2 SYGVKD. The CDR3 bases are TGTGCCATCAGTACCACGCCGGGGGGGCCGGTCGGGGAGCTGTTTTTT. It specifies CAISTTPGGPVGELFF.

The table lists this clone with a count of one. V is TRBV20-1 and J is TRBJ1-5, with D uncertain. V lost 3 bases and J 3 bases, leaving 15 bases between the germline ends. The germline V gene encodes CDR1 DFQATT and CDR2 SNEGSKA (reference sequence). This CDR3 has 15 residues. The CDR3 sequence: CSASLGPSSNQPQHF. As DNA, the CDR3 is TGCAGTGCTAGTCTAGGCCCCTCCTCCAATCAGCCCCAGCATTTT.

V is TRBV6-4 and J is TRBJ2-7; 9 bases are a match to TRBD1. Looked up from germline, CDR1 is MRHNA and CDR2 is SNTAGT. J lost 5 bases, V lost 6 bases, and 5 bases had no gene match. This CDR3 contains 13 residues. The CDR3 DNA follows: TGTGCCAGCAGGACAGGGGGGTTCAACGAGCAGTACTTC. Translating it yields CASRTGGFNEQYF.

The chain joins TRBV19 to TRBJ1-2, with TRBD1 matching over 7 bases. V was pared by 5 bases and J by 4 bases, with 10 bases of the junction left unmatched. Germline loops: CDR1 LNHDA, CDR2 SQIVND (reference sequence). The CDR3 length is 15 residues. This CDR3 is CASSPRQGQGYGYTF. Written as DNA, the CDR3 is TGTGCCAGTAGTCCCCGACAGGGTCAGGGCTATGGCTACACCTTC.